This is a list of T cell receptor beta chains from one sample in a study of shared clonotypes between healthy human individuals. Clones were sequenced by immunoSEQ multiplex PCR, and TCRdb holds only the in-frame ones, with some missing. The profile shows around 1.5 million clones, about 98% of them singletons. Sequenced input: naive CD4+ T cells sorted from blood. These TCRs come from a man aged 25-45 years in good health. Each CDR3 is given with its conserved first and last residue. D genes are given only for firm matches. Only some rows state a clone size, as once, few, many or a class for expanded clones.

V gene	CDR3 length	D gene	clone size	J gene	CDR3 protein	CDR3 DNA
TRBV19	12	NA	NA	TRBJ1-1	CATTDSRSEAFF	TGTGCCACCACGGACAGCCGCTCTGAAGCTTTCTTT
TRBV5-4	16	NA	NA	TRBJ2-2	CASSSPAAVNTGELFF	TGTGCCAGCAGTTCTCCAGCCGCAGTGAACACCGGGGAGCTGTTTTTT
TRBV21-1	15	NA	NA	TRBJ2-2	CASIWTGSNTGELFF	TGTGCCAGCATCTGGACAGGGTCGAACACCGGGGAGCTGTTTTTT
TRBV11-1	14	NA	NA	TRBJ2-3	CASSLVGSTDTQYF	TGTGCCAGCAGCTTAGTTGGATCCACAGATACGCAGTATTTT
TRBV10-3	12	NA	NA	TRBJ2-4	CASTGTGNIQYF	TGTGCCTCAACCGGGACCGGCAACATTCAGTACTTC
TRBV6-5	13	NA	NA	TRBJ2-7	CASSSLVAHEQYF	TGTGCCAGCAGTTCCCTGGTGGCCCACGAGCAGTACTTC
TRBV30	14	NA	NA	TRBJ2-1	CAWSGQRSYNEQFF	TGTGCCTGGAGTGGACAGCGCTCCTACAATGAGCAGTTCTTC
TRBV15	16	NA	NA	TRBJ2-4	CATSRDWEIAKNIQYF	TGTGCCACCAGCAGAGATTGGGAGATAGCCAAAAACATTCAGTACTTC
TRBV9	16	TRBD2	NA	TRBJ2-2	CASSAGLAGGPGELFF	TGTGCCAGCAGCGCAGGGCTGGCGGGAGGGCCCGGGGAGCTGTTTTTT
TRBV7-9	17	TRBD2	NA	TRBJ2-5	CASSLAHPQAGNSAQYF	TGTGCCAGCAGCTTAGCGCACCCCCAAGCGGGAAATTCTGCCCAGTACTTC
TRBV27	16	TRBD2	NA	TRBJ2-1	CASRRLARESYNEQFF	TGTGCCAGCAGGCGACTAGCCCGGGAAAGTTACAATGAGCAGTTCTTC
TRBV27	17	TRBD2	NA	TRBJ2-3	CASSFLRLAGVVDTQYF	TGTGCCAGCAGTTTCCTCCGACTAGCGGGAGTCGTAGATACGCAGTATTTT
TRBV28	12	NA	NA	TRBJ1-1	CASSLGVTEAFF	TGTGCCAGCAGTTTAGGTGTGACTGAAGCTTTCTTT
TRBV6-6	14	TRBD1	NA	TRBJ2-5	CASSIKGQQETQYF	TGTGCCAGCAGTATCAAGGGACAGCAAGAGACCCAGTACTTC
TRBV29-1	12	TRBD1	NA	TRBJ2-4	CSGGTGDDIQYF	TGCAGCGGTGGGACAGGGGATGACATTCAGTACTTC
TRBV6-5	14	NA	NA	TRBJ1-5	CASSYSTANQPQHF	TGTGCCAGCAGTTACTCGACCGCTAATCAGCCCCAGCATTTT
TRBV30	11	NA	NA	TRBJ2-1	CAWSPIGEQFF	TGTGCCTGGAGCCCGATAGGCGAGCAGTTCTTC
TRBV10-1	16	TRBD1	NA	TRBJ2-7	CASSESTGQRSYEQYF	TGCGCCAGCAGTGAGTCGACAGGGCAGAGGTCCTACGAGCAGTACTTC
TRBV11-2	14	NA	NA	TRBJ2-7	CASSFTGTAYEQYF	TGTGCCAGCAGCTTTACCGGGACCGCCTACGAGCAGTACTTC
TRBV29-1	20	TRBD2	NA	TRBJ2-2	CSVANPLPSREGGYTGELFF	TGCAGCGTTGCGAATCCCCTCCCCTCGCGGGAGGGCGGGTACACCGGGGAGCTGTTTTTT
TRBV2	15	TRBD1	once	TRBJ1-1	CASSPFEGAGTEAFF	TGTGCCAGCAGTCCCTTTGAGGGGGCAGGCACTGAAGCTTTCTTT
TRBV10-2	12	TRBD2	NA	TRBJ2-1	CASWGLADEQFF	TGCGCCAGCTGGGGACTAGCCGATGAGCAGTTCTTC
TRBV6-6	15	TRBD1	NA	TRBJ2-7	CASSPGRDSGYEQYF	TGTGCCAGCAGTCCCGGCCGGGACAGTGGATACGAGCAGTACTTC
TRBV2	14	TRBD2	NA	TRBJ2-5	CASRGLGGQETQYF	TGTGCCAGCAGGGGACTAGGAGGGCAAGAGACCCAGTACTTC
TRBV19	15	TRBD2	NA	TRBJ2-2	CASSRGLAGTGELFF	TGTGCCAGTAGTAGGGGACTAGCGGGCACCGGGGAGCTGTTTTTT
TRBV10-2	11	NA	NA	TRBJ1-3	CASSFGNTIYF	TGCGCCAGCTCTTTTGGAAACACCATATATTTT
TRBV5-1	16	TRBD2	NA	TRBJ2-1	CASSLVAGGAYNEQFF	TGCGCCAGCAGCTTGGTAGCGGGAGGGGCCTACAATGAGCAGTTCTTC
TRBV5-6	15	TRBD1	NA	TRBJ2-7	CASSLVKGAGYEQYF	TGTGCCAGCAGCTTGGTTAAGGGGGCAGGGTACGAGCAGTACTTC
TRBV21-1	17	NA	NA	TRBJ1-1	CASSKGDEGSRKTEAFF	TGTGCCAGCAGCAAAGGGGACGAGGGGTCACGAAAAACTGAAGCTTTCTTT
TRBV18	14	NA	NA	TRBJ2-5	CASSPQSAKETQYF	TGTGCCAGCTCACCACAGTCAGCTAAGGAGACCCAGTACTTC
TRBV27	14	TRBD1	NA	TRBJ1-2	CASRQSGDRHGYTF	TGTGCCAGCAGACAGTCCGGGGACAGGCATGGCTACACCTTC
TRBV5-4	16	TRBD2	once	TRBJ2-2	CASSLFGSGGPGELFF	TGTGCCAGCAGCTTGTTTGGGTCGGGAGGCCCCGGGGAGCTGTTTTTT
TRBV10-3	12	TRBD1	NA	TRBJ1-2	CAIRGQGRGYTF	TGTGCCATCAGGGGACAGGGACGTGGCTACACCTTC
TRBV5-1	15	NA	NA	TRBJ2-5	CASSSLTGPQETQYF	TGCGCCAGCAGCTCCCTAACAGGGCCCCAAGAGACCCAGTACTTC